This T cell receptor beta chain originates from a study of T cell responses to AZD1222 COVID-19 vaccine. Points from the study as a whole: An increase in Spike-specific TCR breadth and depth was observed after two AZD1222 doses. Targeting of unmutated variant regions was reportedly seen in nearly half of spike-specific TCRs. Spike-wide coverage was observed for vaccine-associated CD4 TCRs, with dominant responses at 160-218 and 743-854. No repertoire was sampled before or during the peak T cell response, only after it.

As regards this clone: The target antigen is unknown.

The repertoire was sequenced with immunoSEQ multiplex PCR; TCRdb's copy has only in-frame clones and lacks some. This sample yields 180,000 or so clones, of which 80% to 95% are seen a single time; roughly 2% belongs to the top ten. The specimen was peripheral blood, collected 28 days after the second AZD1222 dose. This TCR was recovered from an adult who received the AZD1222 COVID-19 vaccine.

The CDR3 nucleotides are TGTGCCAGCAGCCCATTAACTAGCGGTCATCAAGAGACCCAGTACTTC. Its translation: CASSPLTSGHQETQYF. V gene TRBV4-2 combines with J gene TRBJ2-5; 8 bases are a match to TRBD2. The V segment lost 4 bases and the J segment 2 bases; nucleotides outside the gene matches: 9. There are 16 residues in the CDR3. Germline assignment: CDR1 LGHNA and CDR2 YNFKEQ.